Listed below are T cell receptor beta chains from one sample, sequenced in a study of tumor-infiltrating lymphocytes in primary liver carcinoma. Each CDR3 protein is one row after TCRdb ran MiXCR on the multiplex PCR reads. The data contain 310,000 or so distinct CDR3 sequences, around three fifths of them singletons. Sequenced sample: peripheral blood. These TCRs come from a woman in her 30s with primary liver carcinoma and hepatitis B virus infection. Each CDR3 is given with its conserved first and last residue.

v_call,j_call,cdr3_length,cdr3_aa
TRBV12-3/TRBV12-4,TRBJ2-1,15,CASSFSGAILNEQFF
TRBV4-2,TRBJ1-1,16,CASSQVLGQGNTEAFF
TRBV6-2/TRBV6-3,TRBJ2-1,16,CASSPKVASSYNEQFF
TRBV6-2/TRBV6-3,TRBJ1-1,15,CASITPRTPRTEAFF
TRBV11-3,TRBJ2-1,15,CASSLEASGYDEQFF
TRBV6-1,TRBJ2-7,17,CASSEVLRGFNTYEQYF
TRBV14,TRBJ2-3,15,CASSSRTVSTDTQYF
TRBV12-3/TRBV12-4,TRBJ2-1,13,CASSLAPKNEQFF
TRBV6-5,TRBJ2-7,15,CASSYSETISGEQYF
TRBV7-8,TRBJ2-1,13,CATTTSAHNEQFF
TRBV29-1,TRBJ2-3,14,CSVVTGLSTDTQYF
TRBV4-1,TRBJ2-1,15,CASSQDPRAGDEQFF
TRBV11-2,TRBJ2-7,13,CASSFRGDYEQYF
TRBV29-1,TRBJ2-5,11,CSGGREVTQYF
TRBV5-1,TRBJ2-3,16,CASSLGLAGSTDTQYF
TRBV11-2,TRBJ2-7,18,CASSQSRDRSEGFYEQYF
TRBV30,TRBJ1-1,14,CAWSVELMNTEAFF
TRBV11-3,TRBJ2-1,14,CASSPLGPGYEQFF
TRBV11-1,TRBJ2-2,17,CASSRPDRVTNTGGLLF
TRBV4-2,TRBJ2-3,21,CASSQGGARLLAGGSTDTQYF
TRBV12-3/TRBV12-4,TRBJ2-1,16,CASSLGGVVSYNEQFF
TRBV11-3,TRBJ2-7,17,CASSPPCGFREMYEQYF
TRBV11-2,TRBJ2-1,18,CASSHRANGVNNWNEQFF
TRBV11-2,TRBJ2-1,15,CASSLGAGGLNEQFF
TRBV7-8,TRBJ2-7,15,CASSPRGTSGYELYF
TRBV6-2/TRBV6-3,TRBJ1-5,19,CASSRAAGTGEYSNPPQHF
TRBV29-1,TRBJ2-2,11,CSAKGNWELFF
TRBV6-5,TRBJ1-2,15,CASSTRTGRAYGYTF
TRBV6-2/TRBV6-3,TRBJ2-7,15,CASSYSRLVNYEQYF
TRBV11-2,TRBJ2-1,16,CASSWMGLAGNNEHFF
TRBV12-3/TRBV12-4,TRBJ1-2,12,CASSTGVLGYTF
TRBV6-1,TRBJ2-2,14,CASRPPPARGELFF
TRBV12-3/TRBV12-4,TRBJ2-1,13,CANSFRRRNEQFF
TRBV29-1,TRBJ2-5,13,CSVVKDSAETQYF
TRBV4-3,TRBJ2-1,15,CASSHQGRNANEQFF
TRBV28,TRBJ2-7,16,CASSFGSGRTSYEQYF
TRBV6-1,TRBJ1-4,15,CASSEPGTGNEKLFF
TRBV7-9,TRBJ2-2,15,CASSLPGVNTGGLFF
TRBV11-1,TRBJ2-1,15,CTSSLVTSGANEQFF
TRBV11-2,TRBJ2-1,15,CASSLVAEPYNEQFF
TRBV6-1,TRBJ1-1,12,CASSDGPTEAFF
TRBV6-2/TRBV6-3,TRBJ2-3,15,CASSSPDKGTDTQYF
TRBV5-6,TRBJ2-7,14,CTSSWEEGAYEQYF
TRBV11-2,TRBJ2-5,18,CASSLDPQTSGRLETQYF
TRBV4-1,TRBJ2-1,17,CASSQDRTSSSYNEQFF
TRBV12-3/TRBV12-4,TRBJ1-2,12,CASRRQGDGYTF
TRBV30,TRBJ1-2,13,CAWSVPPRRLSSF
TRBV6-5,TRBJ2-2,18,CTSRGLSSGGTNTGELFF
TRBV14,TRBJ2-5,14,CASSKQRGPETQYF
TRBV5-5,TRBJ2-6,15,CVSSLQVSGANVLTF
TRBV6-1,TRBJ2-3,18,CASSTQTSGAGRTDTQYF
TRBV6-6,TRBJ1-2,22,CASSRQISATGIGRSGKEGYTF
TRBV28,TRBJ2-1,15,CASGSRGSSYNEQFF
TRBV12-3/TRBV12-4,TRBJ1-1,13,CASSMQGWTEAFF
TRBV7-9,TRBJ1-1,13,CVSSSYRDPEAFF
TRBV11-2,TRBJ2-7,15,CASSTMLGASYEQYF
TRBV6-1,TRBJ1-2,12,CASSTPSYGYTF
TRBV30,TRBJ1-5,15,CAWSAGSNSNQPQHF
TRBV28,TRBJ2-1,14,CASSLPGVHSEQFF
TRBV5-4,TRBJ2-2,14,CASSIRLYTGELFF